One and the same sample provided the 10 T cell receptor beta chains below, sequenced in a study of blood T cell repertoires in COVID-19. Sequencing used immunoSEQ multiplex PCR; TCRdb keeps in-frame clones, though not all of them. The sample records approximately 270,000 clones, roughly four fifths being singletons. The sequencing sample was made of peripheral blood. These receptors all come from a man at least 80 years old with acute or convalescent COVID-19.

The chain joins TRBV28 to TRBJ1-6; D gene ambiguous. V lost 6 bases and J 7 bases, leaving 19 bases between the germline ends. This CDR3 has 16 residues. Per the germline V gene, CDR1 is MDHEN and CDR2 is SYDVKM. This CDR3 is CASRRGSPATNSPLHF. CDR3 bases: TGTGCCAGCAGACGAGGGAGTCCCGCTACCAATTCACCCCTCCACTTT.

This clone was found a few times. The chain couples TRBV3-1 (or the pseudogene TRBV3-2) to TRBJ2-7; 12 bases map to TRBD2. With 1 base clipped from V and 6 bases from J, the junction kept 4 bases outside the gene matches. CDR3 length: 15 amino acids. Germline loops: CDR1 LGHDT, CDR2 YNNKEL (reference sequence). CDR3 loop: CASSQGLAGVSEQYF. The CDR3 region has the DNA TGTGCCAGCAGCCAAGGACTAGCGGGAGTCTCCGAGCAGTACTTC.

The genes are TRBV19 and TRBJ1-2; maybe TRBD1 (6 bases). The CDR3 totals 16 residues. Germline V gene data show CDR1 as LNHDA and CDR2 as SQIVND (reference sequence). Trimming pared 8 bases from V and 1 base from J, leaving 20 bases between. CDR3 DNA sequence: TGTGCCAGTGGCCGGGACACCCGCAAGAATAACTATGGCTACACCTTC. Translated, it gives CASGRDTRKNNYGYTF.

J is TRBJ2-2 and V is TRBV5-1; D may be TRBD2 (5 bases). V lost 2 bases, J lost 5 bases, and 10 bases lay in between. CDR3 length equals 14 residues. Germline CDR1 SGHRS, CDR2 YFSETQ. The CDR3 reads CASSLQRRTGELFF. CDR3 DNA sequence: TGCGCCAGCAGCTTACAACGGAGGACCGGGGAGCTGTTTTTT.

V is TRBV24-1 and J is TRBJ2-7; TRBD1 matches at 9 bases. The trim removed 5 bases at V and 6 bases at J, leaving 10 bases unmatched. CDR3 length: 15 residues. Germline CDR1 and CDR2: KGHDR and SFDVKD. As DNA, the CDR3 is TGTGCCACCAGTGCCGAGGGACAGGGCGGATTCGAGCAGTACTTC. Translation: CATSAEGQGGFEQYF.

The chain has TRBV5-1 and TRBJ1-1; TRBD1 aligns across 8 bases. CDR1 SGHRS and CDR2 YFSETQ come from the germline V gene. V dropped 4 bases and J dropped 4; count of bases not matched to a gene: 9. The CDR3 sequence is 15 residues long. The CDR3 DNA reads TGCGCCAGCAGCCCCTTGACAGGGGTCGGCACTGAAGCTTTCTTT. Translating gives CASSPLTGVGTEAFF.

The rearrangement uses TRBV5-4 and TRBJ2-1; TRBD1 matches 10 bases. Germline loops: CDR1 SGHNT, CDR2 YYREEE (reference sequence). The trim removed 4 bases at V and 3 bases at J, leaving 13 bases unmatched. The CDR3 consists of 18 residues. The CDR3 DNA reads TGTGCCAGCAGCCCAGAAATGACAGGGGGCAGTGGCTACAATGAGCAGTTCTTC. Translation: CASSPEMTGGSGYNEQFF.

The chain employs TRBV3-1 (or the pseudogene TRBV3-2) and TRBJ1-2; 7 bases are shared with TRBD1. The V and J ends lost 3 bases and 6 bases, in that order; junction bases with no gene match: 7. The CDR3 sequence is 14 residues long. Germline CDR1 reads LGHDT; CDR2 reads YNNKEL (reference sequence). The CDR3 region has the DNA TGTGCCAGCAGCCATCGGGACAGTCGAAATGGCTACACCTTC. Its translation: CASSHRDSRNGYTF.

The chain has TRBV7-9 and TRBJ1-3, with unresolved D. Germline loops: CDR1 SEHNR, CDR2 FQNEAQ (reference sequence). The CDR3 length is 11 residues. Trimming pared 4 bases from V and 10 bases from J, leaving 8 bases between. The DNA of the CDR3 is TGTGCCAGCAGCTCGTCCCCGACCATATATTTT. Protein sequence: CASSSSPTIYF.

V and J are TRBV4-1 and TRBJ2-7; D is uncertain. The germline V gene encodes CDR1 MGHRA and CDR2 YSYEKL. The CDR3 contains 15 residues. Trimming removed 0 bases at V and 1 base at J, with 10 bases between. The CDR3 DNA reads TGCGCCAGCAGCCAAGATAGAGGCTATTCCTACGAGCAGTACTTC. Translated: CASSQDRGYSYEQYF.